The 2 T cell receptor beta chains below were found in one sample sequenced in a study of OX40 agonist ivuxolimab in advanced cancers. TCRdb's copy holds only in-frame clones and misses some; the assay was immunoSEQ multiplex PCR. Here the sample spans under 25,000 clones, 75% to 85% being singletons. Source: CD4+ or CD8+ T cells sorted from blood, taken in a trial of the OX40 agonist ivuxolimab. The receptors stem from an adult with an advanced solid tumor such as melanoma, head and neck, liver or kidney cancer.

The chain couples TRBV2 to TRBJ2-7; D remains unclear. CDR1 and CDR2 (germline): SNHLY, FYNNEI. Trimming pared 2 bases from V and 2 bases from J, leaving 1 base between. CDR3 length: 11 amino acids. The CDR3 DNA sequence: TGTGCCAGCAGTGAACCCTACGAGCAGTACTTC. Translated, it gives CASSEPYEQYF. The entire variable domain, with the rest obtained from reference TRBV2 and TRBJ2-7, is as follows: EPEVTQTPSHQVTQMGQEVILRCVPISNHLYFYWYRQILGQKVEFLVSFYNNEISEKSEIFDDQFSVERPDGSNFTLKIRSTKLEDSAMYFCASSEPYEQYFGPGTRLTVT.

The chain combines TRBV7-9 with TRBJ2-7, with 10 bases fitting TRBD1. The CDR3 has 15 residues. V trimming: 5 bases; J trimming: 3 bases; junction bases outside the gene matches: 7. Germline CDR1 and CDR2: SEHNR and FQNEAQ (reference sequence). The CDR3 DNA reads TGTGCCAGCAGCCCTTCCCGGGACAGGGGCTACGAGCAGTACTTC. Protein sequence: CASSPSRDRGYEQYF.